In its sample, the clone carrying this TCR beta chain was seen once. The target antigen is unknown. Clones were read by immunoSEQ multiplex PCR, and TCRdb kept only the in-frame ones, dropping some. This table has about 480,000 clones, roughly 87% appearing once. The V gene lost 0 bases and the J gene lost 2 bases, with 13 bases spanning the gap. The CDR3 is 17 amino acids. Germline CDR1 reads SGHNT; CDR2 reads YENEEA. The data stem from a study of Ad26.COV2.S vaccination and SARS-CoV-2 variants. Regarding the study as a whole: It is possible that the TCR breadth and depth analyses underestimated the total T cell responses. People who got the vaccine or the placebo had similar non-spike TCR breadth.

As to treatment: some 20 received Ad26.COV2.S at low or high dose, single or two shots; 5 received placebo; per-sample allocation not given. Specimens were obtained on day 63 following the first vaccine or placebo injection. This chain links TRBV11-3 with TRBJ2-2; a weak D match, TRBD2 (5 bases). Sequences were derived from peripheral blood, sampled in a trial of Ad26.COV2.S vaccine versus placebo. The TCR originated in a person aged 18-65 years who received the Ad26.COV2.S COVID-19 vaccine or a placebo. The DNA of the CDR3 is TGTGCCAGCAGCTTAGATGGTTGGGGAGTAAACACCGGGGAGCTGTTTTTT. Amino acid sequence: CASSLDGWGVNTGELFF.